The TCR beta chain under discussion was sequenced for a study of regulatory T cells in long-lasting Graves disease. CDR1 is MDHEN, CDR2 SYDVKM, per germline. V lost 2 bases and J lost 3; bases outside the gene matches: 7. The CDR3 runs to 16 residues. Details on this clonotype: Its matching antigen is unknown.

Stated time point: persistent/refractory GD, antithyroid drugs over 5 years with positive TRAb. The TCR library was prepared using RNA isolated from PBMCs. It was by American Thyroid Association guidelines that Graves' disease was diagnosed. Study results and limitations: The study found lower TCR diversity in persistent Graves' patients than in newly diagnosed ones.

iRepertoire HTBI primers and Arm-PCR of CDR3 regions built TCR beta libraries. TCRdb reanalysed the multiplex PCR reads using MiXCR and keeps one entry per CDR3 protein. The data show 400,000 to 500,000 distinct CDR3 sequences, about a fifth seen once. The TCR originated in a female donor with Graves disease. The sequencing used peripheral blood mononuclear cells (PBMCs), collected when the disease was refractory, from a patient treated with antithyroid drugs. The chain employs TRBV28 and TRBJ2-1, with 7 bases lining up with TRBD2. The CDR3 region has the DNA TGTGCCAGCAGTTTAACTAGCGAGGTGATCTACAATGAGCAGTTCTTC. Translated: CASSLTSEVIYNEQFF.